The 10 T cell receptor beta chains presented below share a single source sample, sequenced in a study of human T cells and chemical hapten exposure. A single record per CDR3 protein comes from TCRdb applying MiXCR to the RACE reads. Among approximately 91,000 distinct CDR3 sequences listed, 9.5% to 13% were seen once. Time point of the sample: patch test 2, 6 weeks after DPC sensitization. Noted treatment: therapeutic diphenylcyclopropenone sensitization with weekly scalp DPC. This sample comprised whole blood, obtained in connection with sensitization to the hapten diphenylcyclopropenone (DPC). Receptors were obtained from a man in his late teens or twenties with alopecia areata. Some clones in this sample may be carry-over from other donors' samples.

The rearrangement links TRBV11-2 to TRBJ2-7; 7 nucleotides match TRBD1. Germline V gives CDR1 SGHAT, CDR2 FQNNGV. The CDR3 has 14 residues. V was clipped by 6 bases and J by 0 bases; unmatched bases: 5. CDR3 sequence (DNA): TGTGCCAGCAGGGGACAGAGGAGCTCCTACGAGCAGTACTTC. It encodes CASRGQRSSYEQYF.

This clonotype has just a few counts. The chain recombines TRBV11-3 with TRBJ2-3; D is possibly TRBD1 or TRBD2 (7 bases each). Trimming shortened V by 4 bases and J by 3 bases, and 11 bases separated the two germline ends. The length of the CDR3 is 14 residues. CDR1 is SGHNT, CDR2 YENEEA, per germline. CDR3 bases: TGTGCCAGCAGCTCAGGGGGACTAACAGATACGCAGTATTTT. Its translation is CASSSGGLTDTQYF.

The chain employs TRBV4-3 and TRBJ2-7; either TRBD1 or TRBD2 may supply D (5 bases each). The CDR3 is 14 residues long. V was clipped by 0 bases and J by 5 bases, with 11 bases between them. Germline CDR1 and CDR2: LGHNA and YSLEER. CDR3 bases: TGCGCCAGCAGCCAAGATCTGACGGGGCACGAGCAGTACTTC. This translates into CASSQDLTGHEQYF.

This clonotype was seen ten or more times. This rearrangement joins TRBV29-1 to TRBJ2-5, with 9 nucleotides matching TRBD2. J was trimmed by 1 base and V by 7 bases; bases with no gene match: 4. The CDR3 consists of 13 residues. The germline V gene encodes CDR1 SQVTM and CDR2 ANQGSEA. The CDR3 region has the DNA TGCAGCGGTAGAGCGGGGGGCCAAGAGACCCAGTACTTC. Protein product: CSGRAGGQETQYF.

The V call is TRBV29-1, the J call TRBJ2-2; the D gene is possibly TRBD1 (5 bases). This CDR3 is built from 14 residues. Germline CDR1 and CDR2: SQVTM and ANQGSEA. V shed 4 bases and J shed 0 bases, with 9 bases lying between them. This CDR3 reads CSVAKQANTGELFF. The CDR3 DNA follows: TGCAGCGTTGCTAAACAGGCGAACACCGGGGAGCTGTTTTTT.

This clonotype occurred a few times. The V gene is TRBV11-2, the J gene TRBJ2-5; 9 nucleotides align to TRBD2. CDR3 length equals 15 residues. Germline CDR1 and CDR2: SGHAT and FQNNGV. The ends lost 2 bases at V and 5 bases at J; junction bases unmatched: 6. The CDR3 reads CASSLQRGAQETQYF. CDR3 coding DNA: TGTGCCAGCAGCTTACAGCGGGGGGCCCAGGAGACCCAGTACTTC.

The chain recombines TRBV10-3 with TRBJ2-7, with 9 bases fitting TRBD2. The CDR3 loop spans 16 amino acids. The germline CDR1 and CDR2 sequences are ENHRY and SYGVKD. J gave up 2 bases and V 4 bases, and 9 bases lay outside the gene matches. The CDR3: CAISGDESGGPYEQYF. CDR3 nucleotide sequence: TGTGCCATCAGTGGAGACGAGAGCGGGGGGCCCTACGAGCAGTACTTC.

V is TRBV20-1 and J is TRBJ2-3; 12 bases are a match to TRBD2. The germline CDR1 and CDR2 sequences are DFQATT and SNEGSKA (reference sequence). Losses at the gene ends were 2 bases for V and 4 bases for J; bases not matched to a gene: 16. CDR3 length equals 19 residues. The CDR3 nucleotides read TGCAGTGCTAGACCCCTAGCGGGGGGGGTAAAAGGCTCACCAGATACGCAGTATTTT. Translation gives CSARPLAGGVKGSPDTQYF.

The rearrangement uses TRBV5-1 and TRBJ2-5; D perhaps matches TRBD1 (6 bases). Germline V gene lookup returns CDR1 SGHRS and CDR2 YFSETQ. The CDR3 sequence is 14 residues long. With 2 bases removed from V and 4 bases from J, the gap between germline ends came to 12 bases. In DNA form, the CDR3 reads TGCGCCAGCAGCTTCGGTCAGGGGCCAGAGACCCAGTACTTC. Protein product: CASSFGQGPETQYF.

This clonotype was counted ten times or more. CDR3 in amino acids: CASSYSVGYEQFF. The DNA of the CDR3 is TGTGCCAGCAGTTACTCGGTCGGGTATGAGCAGTTCTTC. J is TRBJ2-1 and V is TRBV6-2 or TRBV6-3, with no clear D. Per the germline V gene, CDR1 is MNHEY and CDR2 is SVGEGT. Between the trimmed V and J ends, which lost 0 bases and 8 bases, there was a span of 8 bases. There are 13 residues in the CDR3.